The 2 T cell receptor beta chains listed next were all sequenced from one sample in a study of T cell responses to AZD1222 COVID-19 vaccine. The method was immunoSEQ multiplex PCR; TCRdb's version includes in-frame clones alone and lacks a portion of them. The sample has approximately 190,000 clones; under 95% are singletons. This material consisted of peripheral blood, taken 28 days after the second AZD1222 dose. The receptor set was obtained from an adult who received the AZD1222 COVID-19 vaccine.

The chain has TRBV3-1 (or the pseudogene TRBV3-2) and TRBJ1-1, with D hard to call. CDR1 is LGHDT, CDR2 YNNKEL, per germline (reference sequence). The CDR3 is made up of 14 amino acids. V was trimmed by 3 bases and J by 1 base, leaving 9 bases between them. The CDR3 DNA reads as TGTGCCAGCAGCCAGGGTGGAACGAACACTGAAGCTTTCTTT. Translating it yields CASSQGGTNTEAFF.

As concerns this clone: Other DNA sequences within the sample encode an identical CDR3. The chain links TRBV6-2 or TRBV6-3 to TRBJ1-4; D is ambiguous. The CDR3 sequence is 11 residues long. CDR1 is MNHEY and CDR2 is SVGEGT in the germline V gene. Trimming removed 2 bases from V and 8 bases from J, with 3 bases in between. The CDR3 region has the DNA TGTGCCAGCAGTTACGGCGAAAAACTGTTTTTT. Translated: CASSYGEKLFF.